This T cell receptor (beta chain) was found in a study of T cell changes during pregnancy in multiple sclerosis. The assay was immunoSEQ multiplex PCR, and TCRdb's table has in-frame clones only and misses some. The sample has roughly 69,000 clones, roughly 92% seen once; the top ten hold more than 1.4%. The CDR3 totals 14 residues. V shed 2 bases and J 4 bases; nucleotides not matched to a gene: 3. Germline loops: CDR1 SQVTM, CDR2 ANQGSEA. This sample comprised peripheral blood, obtained in the second trimester of pregnancy. The sequence was obtained from a female donor with multiple sclerosis, enrolled in a pregnancy study. This sequence joins TRBV29-1 and TRBJ1-2, with TRBD1 matching over 11 bases. The CDR3 loop is CSVEPGQGAYGYTF. The CDR3 DNA reads as TGCAGCGTTGAACCAGGACAGGGGGCCTATGGCTACACCTTC.